This T cell receptor (beta chain) originates from a study of cytomegalovirus exposure and HLA in healthy donors. Germline CDR1 and CDR2: MDHEN and SYDVKM. V shed 3 bases and J shed 5 bases, with 4 bases lying between them. The CDR3 has 12 amino acids. Note on this clone: This specimen includes other DNA sequences encoding the same CDR3.

Primers included in the PCR were 60 Vbeta and 13 Jbeta primers. The assay was immunoSEQ multiplex PCR, and TCRdb's table has in-frame clones only and misses some. The table has just over 150,000 clones, about three quarters seen once; the top ten hold about 0.93%. Healthy individuals who donated bone marrow served as the donors. The chain has TRBV28 and TRBJ2-2; D not resolved. This receptor was identified in a woman aged 50 to 60 in good health and CMV-seropositive. Sequenced sample: PBMCs. CDR3: CASSLRTGELFF. The CDR3 DNA reads as TGTGCCAGCAGTTTGCGGACCGGGGAGCTGTTTTTT.